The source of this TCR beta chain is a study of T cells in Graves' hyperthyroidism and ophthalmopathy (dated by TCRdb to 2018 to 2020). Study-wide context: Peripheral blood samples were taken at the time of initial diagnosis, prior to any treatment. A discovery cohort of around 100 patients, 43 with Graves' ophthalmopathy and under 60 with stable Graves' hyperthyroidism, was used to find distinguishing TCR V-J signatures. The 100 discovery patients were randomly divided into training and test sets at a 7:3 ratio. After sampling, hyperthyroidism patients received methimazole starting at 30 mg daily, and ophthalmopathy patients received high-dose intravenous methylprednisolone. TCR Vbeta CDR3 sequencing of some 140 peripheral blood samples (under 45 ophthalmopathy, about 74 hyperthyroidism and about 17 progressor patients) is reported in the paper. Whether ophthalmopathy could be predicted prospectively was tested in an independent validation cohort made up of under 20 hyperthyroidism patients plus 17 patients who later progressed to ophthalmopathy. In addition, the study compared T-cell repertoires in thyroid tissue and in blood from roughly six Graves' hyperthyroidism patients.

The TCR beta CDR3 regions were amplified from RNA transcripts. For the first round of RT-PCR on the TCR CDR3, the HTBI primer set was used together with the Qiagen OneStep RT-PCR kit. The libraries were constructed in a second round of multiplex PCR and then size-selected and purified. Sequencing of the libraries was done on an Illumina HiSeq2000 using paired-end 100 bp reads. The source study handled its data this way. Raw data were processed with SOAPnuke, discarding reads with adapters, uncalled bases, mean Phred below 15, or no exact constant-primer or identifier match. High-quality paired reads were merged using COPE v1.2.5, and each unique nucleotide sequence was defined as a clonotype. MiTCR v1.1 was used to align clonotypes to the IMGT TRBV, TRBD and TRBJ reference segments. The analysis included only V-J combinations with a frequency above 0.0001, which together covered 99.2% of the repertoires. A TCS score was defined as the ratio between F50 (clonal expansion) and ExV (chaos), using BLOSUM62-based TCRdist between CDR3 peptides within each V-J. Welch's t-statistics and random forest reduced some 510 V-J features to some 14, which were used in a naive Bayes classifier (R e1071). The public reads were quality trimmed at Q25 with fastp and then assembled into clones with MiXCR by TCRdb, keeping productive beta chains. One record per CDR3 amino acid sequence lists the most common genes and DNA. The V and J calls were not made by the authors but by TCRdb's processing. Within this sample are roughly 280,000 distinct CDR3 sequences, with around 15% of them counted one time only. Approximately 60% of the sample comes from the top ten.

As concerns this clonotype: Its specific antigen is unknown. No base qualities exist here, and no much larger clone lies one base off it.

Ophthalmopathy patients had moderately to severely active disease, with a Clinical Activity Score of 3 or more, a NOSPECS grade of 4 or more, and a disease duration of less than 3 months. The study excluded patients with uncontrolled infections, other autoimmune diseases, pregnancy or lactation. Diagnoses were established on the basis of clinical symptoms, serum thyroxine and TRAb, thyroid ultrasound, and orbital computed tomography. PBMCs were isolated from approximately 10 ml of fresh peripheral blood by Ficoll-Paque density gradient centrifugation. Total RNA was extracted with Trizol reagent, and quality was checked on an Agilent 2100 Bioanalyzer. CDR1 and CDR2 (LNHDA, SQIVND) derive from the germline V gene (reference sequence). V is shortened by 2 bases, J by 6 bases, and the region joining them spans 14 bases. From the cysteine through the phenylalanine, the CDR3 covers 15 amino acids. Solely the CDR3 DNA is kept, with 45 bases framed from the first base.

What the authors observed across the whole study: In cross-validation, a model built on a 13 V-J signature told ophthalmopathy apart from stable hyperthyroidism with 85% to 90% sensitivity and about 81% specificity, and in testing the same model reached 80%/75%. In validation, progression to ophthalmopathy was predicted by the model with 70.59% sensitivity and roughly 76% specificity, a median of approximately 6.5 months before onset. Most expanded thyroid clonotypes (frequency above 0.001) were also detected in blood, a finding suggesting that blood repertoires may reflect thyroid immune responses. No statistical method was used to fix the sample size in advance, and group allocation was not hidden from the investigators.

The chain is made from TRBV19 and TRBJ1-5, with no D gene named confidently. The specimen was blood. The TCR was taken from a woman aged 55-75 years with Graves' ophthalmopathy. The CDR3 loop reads CASSISLPSGQPQHF. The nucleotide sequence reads TGTGCCAGTAGTATAAGCCTTCCCTCGGGTCAGCCCCAGCATTTT.